In its sample, the clone carrying this T cell receptor (beta chain) was seen many times. These data are taken from a study of identical twins. The length of the CDR3 is 19 residues. V shed 5 bases, J shed 1 base, and the junction held 11 bases outside the gene matches. A single record per CDR3 protein comes from TCRdb applying MiXCR to the 5' RACE reads. The sample lists 400,000 to 550,000 distinct CDR3 sequences, 20% to 25% occurring once. Another study also made use of these data, one on T cells expressing NK-cell markers.

Sequencing was carried out using CD4+ T cells sorted from blood. The chain joins TRBV12-3 or TRBV12-4 to TRBJ2-6; 10 bases are shared with TRBD1. This receptor was taken from a woman younger than 35 in good health. The CDR3 coding sequence is TGTGCCAGCAGTGGGGGGACAGGGGCGATTGGTTCTGGGGCCAACGTCCTGACTTTC. Translated, it gives CASSGGTGAIGSGANVLTF.